The 26 T cell receptor beta chains reported below all come from one sample, sequenced in a study of T-cell memory formation after mild COVID-19. Via MiXCR, TCRdb re-called the 5' RACE reads, giving one row per CDR3 protein. The table shows roughly 500,000 distinct CDR3 sequences, with over 20% occurring only once. The specimen was PBMCs or a T cell subset sorted from them (not recorded which). The receptor source for this set is an adult woman who had mild COVID-19 (a few samples of this study predate the infection). Cell type and time point are not known.

This clonotype was seen more than once but under ten times. The V call is TRBV10-3, the J call TRBJ1-1, with D unresolved. Per the germline V gene, CDR1 is ENHRY and CDR2 is SYGVKD. V dropped 5 bases and J dropped 1 base, with 14 bases sitting between them. CDR3 length: 15 amino acids. The CDR3 reads CAISRPDRQNTEAFF. The CDR3 DNA follows: TGTGCCATCAGTCGGCCCGACCGGCAGAACACTGAAGCTTTCTTT.

This clonotype was observed a few times. The gene calls are TRBV7-8 and TRBJ2-5; D unresolved. The V end lost 5 bases, the J end lost 2 bases, and 15 bases lay between the germline ends. CDR1 and CDR2 from the germline V gene are SGHVS and FQNEAQ. This CDR3 is 15 amino acids long. CDR3 region: CASSTRTVQQETQYF. CDR3 DNA: TGTGCCAGCAGCACGCGGACGGTTCAGCAAGAGACCCAGTACTTC.

This clonotype was seen repeatedly, ten times or more. The rearrangement uses TRBV2 and TRBJ2-3, with TRBD2 matching 9 bases. The CDR3 is made up of 16 amino acids. Germline CDR1 is SNHLY and CDR2 is FYNNEI. Trimming removed 3 bases from V and 5 bases from J; junction bases left unmatched: 9. CDR3 sequence (DNA): TGTGCCAGCAGTGATCGGCGGGAGGGCATGGGAGATACGCAGTATTTT. Residues: CASSDRREGMGDTQYF.

This clonotype occurred a few times. The rearrangement joins TRBV5-1 to TRBJ2-5, with 7 bases aligning to TRBD2. The germline V gene has CDR1 SGHRS and CDR2 YFSETQ. V gave up 4 bases and J gave up 2 bases; unmatched junction bases: 8. This CDR3 has 15 residues. The CDR3 sequence: CASSVGTTKQETQYF. CDR3 nucleotides: TGCGCCAGCAGCGTAGGGACTACGAAGCAAGAGACCCAGTACTTC.

This sequence joins TRBV7-6 and TRBJ2-1; maybe TRBD1 (5 bases). CDR1 and CDR2 from the germline V gene are SGHVS and FNYEAQ. Trimming pared 4 bases from V and 7 bases from J, leaving 20 bases between. The CDR3 has 16 amino acids. The CDR3 here is CASSSRAEQGWNEQFF. The CDR3 DNA sequence: TGTGCCAGCAGCTCCCGCGCAGAGCAGGGTTGGAATGAGCAGTTCTTC.

V is TRBV9 and J is TRBJ2-7; 10 bases align to TRBD1. With 0 bases clipped from V and 5 bases from J, the junction kept 5 bases outside the gene matches. CDR1 and CDR2 (germline): SGDLS, YYNGEE. CDR3 size: 15 residues. The CDR3 bases are TGTGCCAGCAGCGTAGGACAGGGGGCGTACCACGAGCAGTACTTC. Translation: CASSVGQGAYHEQYF.

This clonotype was found a few times. V usage is TRBV20-1 and J usage is TRBJ2-2; D is unresolved. This CDR3 is built from 14 residues. Germline values: CDR1 DFQATT, CDR2 SNEGSKA (reference sequence). The germline V and J ends were trimmed by 0 bases and 3 bases, with 8 bases remaining between them. The CDR3 protein is CSARDTWHTGELFF. The CDR3 region has the DNA TGCAGTGCTAGAGATACATGGCACACCGGGGAGCTGTTTTTT.

The chain is built from TRBV12-3 or TRBV12-4 and TRBJ2-1, with 10 bases aligning to TRBD2. Unmatched junction bases numbered 4, after V lost 2 bases and J lost 0 bases. The CDR3 extends over 17 amino acids. CDR3 protein: CASSLRLAGISYNEQFF. The CDR3 DNA is TGTGCCAGCAGTTTACGACTAGCGGGTATCTCCTACAATGAGCAGTTCTTC.

A single count supports this clonotype. The gene calls are TRBV12-5 and TRBJ1-5; TRBD1 is a possible D gene (6 bases). The CDR3 sequence is 17 residues long. Trimming took off 7 bases at V and 2 bases at J, with 21 bases between the two ends. CDR1 is LGHNT and CDR2 is FRNRAP in the germline V gene. CDR3 sequence reads: CASAFLPAGTRNQPQHF. The DNA of the CDR3 is TGTGCTAGTGCTTTCCTACCGGCAGGGACACGCAATCAGCCCCAGCATTTT.

The V call is TRBV9, the J call TRBJ2-1; TRBD2 might be the D (7 bases). Germline V CDR1 and CDR2: SGDLS, YYNGEE. This CDR3 contains 15 residues. Deletions cut 4 bases from V and 4 bases from J, with 15 bases between. CDR3: CASSLGGREYNEQFF. Written as DNA, the CDR3 is TGTGCCAGCAGCCTAGGGGGGAGGGAGTACAATGAGCAGTTCTTC.

V is TRBV5-6 and J is TRBJ1-2; D ambiguous. V dropped 4 bases and J dropped 5 bases, with 12 bases sitting between them. The CDR3 extends over 13 amino acids. The germline gives CDR1 SGHDT, CDR2 YYEEEE. This CDR3 is CASSDRRWYGYTF. Here the CDR3 DNA reads TGTGCCAGCAGCGATCGGCGGTGGTATGGCTACACCTTC. Looking up the rest from reference TRBV5-6 and TRBJ1-2 gives the full variable domain: DAGVTQSPTHLIKTRGQQVTLRCSPKSGHDTVSWYQQALGQGPQFIFQYYEEEERQRGNFPDRFSGHQFPNYSSELNVNALLLGDSALYLCASSDRRWYGYTFGSGTRLTVV.

CDR3 loop: CASRPGGLGGSTDTQYF. The CDR3 DNA sequence: TGTGCCAGCAGACCCGGCGGACTAGGTGGATCCACAGATACGCAGTATTTT. The rearrangement joins TRBV2 to TRBJ2-3; 7 bases map to TRBD2. The CDR3 runs 17 residues. V was pared by 6 bases and J by 2 bases, with 14 bases of the junction left unmatched. Germline V lookup: CDR1 SNHLY, CDR2 FYNNEI.

This clonotype was counted a few times. This chain links TRBV30 with TRBJ2-1; unclear D gene. This CDR3 spans 12 amino acids. With 0 bases removed from V and 4 bases from J, the gap between germline ends came to 4 bases. Per the germline V gene, CDR1 is GTSNPN and CDR2 is SVGIG (reference sequence). This chain's CDR3 is CAWSVPYNEQFF. The CDR3, as DNA: TGTGCCTGGAGTGTACCGTACAATGAGCAGTTCTTC.

This clonotype was observed a handful of times. The rearrangement links TRBV29-1 to TRBJ1-4; D remains ambiguous. This CDR3 is built from 12 residues. Per germline, CDR1 SQVTM and CDR2 ANQGSEA. Trimming removed 4 bases at V and 8 bases at J, with 11 bases between. DNA of the CDR3: TGCAGCGTTGGATACTCGGAGGAAAAACTGTTTTTT. It yields the protein CSVGYSEEKLFF.

V gene TRBV24-1 combines with J gene TRBJ2-2; D uncertain. V was pared by 1 base and J by 0 bases, with 8 bases between. Germline CDR1 reads KGHDR; CDR2 reads SFDVKD. The CDR3 is made up of 16 amino acids. CDR3 nucleotide sequence: TGTGCCACCAGTGATTTCGTTGCTTCGAACACCGGGGAGCTGTTTTTT. The encoded protein is CATSDFVASNTGELFF.

In its sample, this clonotype was seen a few times. J is TRBJ2-7 and V is TRBV20-1; weak D call: TRBD1 (6 bases). This CDR3 has 12 residues. V was cut by 6 bases and J by 2 bases, with 11 bases left in between. Germline V gives CDR1 DFQATT, CDR2 SNEGSKA (reference sequence). The CDR3 coding sequence is TGCAGTGCCAAAGCAGGGGCCTACGAGCAGTACTTC. Amino acid sequence: CSAKAGAYEQYF.

This chain connects TRBV4-1 to TRBJ1-2; 8 nucleotides line up with TRBD1. CDR1 and CDR2 from the germline V gene are MGHRA and YSYEKL. The CDR3 runs to 18 residues. V was clipped by 0 bases and J by 3 bases; unmatched bases: 12. CDR3 in DNA: TGCGCCAGCAGCCAAGATGACGACAGGGGTGCGTCTTACTATGGCTACACCTTC. Protein sequence: CASSQDDDRGASYYGYTF.

The chain couples TRBV18 to TRBJ2-1; 8 bases align to TRBD1. The CDR3 extends over 15 amino acids. The J segment lost 0 bases and the V segment lost 4 bases, leaving 2 bases of the junction unmatched. Germline-derived CDR1 and CDR2 are KGHSH and LQKENI. CDR3 loop: CASSRGQGSYNEQFF. CDR3 nucleotide sequence: TGTGCCAGCTCACGCGGACAGGGCTCCTACAATGAGCAGTTCTTC.

The table lists this clonotype with a few counts. CDR3: CASSHAVDSGNTIYF. As DNA, the CDR3 is TGTGCCAGCAGCCACGCGGTCGACTCTGGAAACACCATATATTTT. This chain joins TRBV7-9 and TRBJ1-3; no definite D call. This CDR3 has 15 amino acids. The germline V and J ends were trimmed by 5 bases and 0 bases, with 11 bases remaining between them. CDR1 is SEHNR, CDR2 FQNEAQ, per germline (reference sequence).

This clonotype was seen only a few times. V gene TRBV5-1 combines with J gene TRBJ2-2, with no clear D. CDR1 SGHRS and CDR2 YFSETQ come from the germline V gene. Trimming took off 1 base at V and 5 bases at J, with 6 bases between the two ends. The CDR3 covers 13 residues. CDR3 sequence reads: CASSLTTTGELFF. In nucleotides, the CDR3 is TGCGCCAGCAGCTTGACTACTACCGGGGAGCTGTTTTTT.

This clonotype turned up a few times. The chain employs TRBV21-1 and TRBJ1-2. TRBV21-1 is annotated as a pseudogene. CDR3 length: 12 amino acids. The CDR3 sequence: CASSRHHYGYTF. The CDR3 DNA reads TGTGCCAGCAGCAGGCATCACTATGGCTACACCTTC.

This chain joins TRBV29-1 and TRBJ2-2; D ambiguous. The CDR3 is 13 residues long. V was cut by 6 bases and J by 3 bases, with 11 bases left in between. The germline V gene encodes CDR1 SQVTM and CDR2 ANQGSEA. CDR3 coding DNA: TGCAGCGTACTAACATTGGACACCGGGGAGCTGTTTTTT. Amino acid sequence: CSVLTLDTGELFF.

This clonotype has a count of ten or more. J is TRBJ1-1 and V is TRBV11-1, with D maybe TRBD1 (5 bases). V dropped 1 base and J dropped 5 bases, with 14 bases sitting between them. Germline loops: CDR1 SGHAT, CDR2 FQDESV (reference sequence). This CDR3 comprises 15 residues. The CDR3 nucleotides are TGTGCCAGCAGCTTAGGACGTCAGAGGGGAACTGAAGCTTTCTTT. Translating it yields CASSLGRQRGTEAFF.

This clonotype was seen more than once but under ten times. V usage is TRBV29-1 and J usage is TRBJ2-1; the match to TRBD2 covers 7 bases. V shed 7 bases and J 8 bases; nucleotides not matched to a gene: 14. There are 14 residues in the CDR3. Germline CDR1 and CDR2: SQVTM and ANQGSEA. CDR3 coding DNA: TGCAGCGCCCCCCTCGGGGGGTCGACATATGAGCAGTTCTTC. The encoded protein is CSAPLGGSTYEQFF.

This clonotype was counted between two and nine times. J is TRBJ1-2 and V is TRBV2; D possibly corresponds to TRBD1 (5 bases). The germline V and J ends were trimmed by 3 bases and 4 bases, with 15 bases remaining between them. Germline V gene lookup returns CDR1 SNHLY and CDR2 FYNNEI. This CDR3 spans 15 amino acids. The CDR3 protein is CASSEEGILGYGYTF. The CDR3, as DNA: TGTGCCAGCAGTGAGGAGGGGATCCTAGGCTATGGCTACACCTTC. Looking up the rest from reference TRBV2 and TRBJ1-2 gives the full variable domain: EPEVTQTPSHQVTQMGQEVILRCVPISNHLYFYWYRQILGQKVEFLVSFYNNEISEKSEIFDDQFSVERPDGSNFTLKIRSTKLEDSAMYFCASSEEGILGYGYTFGSGTRLTVV.

This chain uses TRBV27 with TRBJ2-2; weak D call: TRBD2 (5 bases). V lost 6 bases, J lost 2 bases, and 10 bases lay in between. This CDR3 has 14 residues. Germline assignment: CDR1 MNHEY and CDR2 SMNVEV (reference sequence). CDR3 sequence reads: CASRLGFNTGELFF. As DNA, the CDR3 is TGTGCCAGCAGACTAGGGTTTAACACCGGGGAGCTGTTTTTT.